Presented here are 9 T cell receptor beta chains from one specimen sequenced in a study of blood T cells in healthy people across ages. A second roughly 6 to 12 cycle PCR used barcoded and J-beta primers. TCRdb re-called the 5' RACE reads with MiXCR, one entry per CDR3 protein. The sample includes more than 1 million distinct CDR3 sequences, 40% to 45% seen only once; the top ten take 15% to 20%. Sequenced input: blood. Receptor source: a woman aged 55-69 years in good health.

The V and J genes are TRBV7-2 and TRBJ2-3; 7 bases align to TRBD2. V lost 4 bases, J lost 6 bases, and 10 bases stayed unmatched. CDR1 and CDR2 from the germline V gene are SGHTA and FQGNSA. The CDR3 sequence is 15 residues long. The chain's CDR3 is CASSSLSGAGDTQYF. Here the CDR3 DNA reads TGTGCCAGCAGCTCCCTGAGCGGGGCGGGGGATACGCAGTATTTT.

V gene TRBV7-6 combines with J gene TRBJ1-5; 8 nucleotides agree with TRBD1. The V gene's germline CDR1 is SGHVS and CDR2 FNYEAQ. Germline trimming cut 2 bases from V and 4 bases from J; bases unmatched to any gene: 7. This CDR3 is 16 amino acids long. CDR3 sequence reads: CASSLLGQGGNQPQHF. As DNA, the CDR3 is TGTGCCAGCAGCTTACTAGGACAGGGAGGAAATCAGCCCCAGCATTTT.

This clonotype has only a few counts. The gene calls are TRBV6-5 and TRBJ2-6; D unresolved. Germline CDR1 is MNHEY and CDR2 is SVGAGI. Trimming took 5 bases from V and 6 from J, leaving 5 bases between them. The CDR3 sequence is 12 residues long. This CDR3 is CASSHAANVLTF. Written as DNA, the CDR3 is TGTGCCAGCAGTCACGCGGCCAACGTCCTGACTTTC.

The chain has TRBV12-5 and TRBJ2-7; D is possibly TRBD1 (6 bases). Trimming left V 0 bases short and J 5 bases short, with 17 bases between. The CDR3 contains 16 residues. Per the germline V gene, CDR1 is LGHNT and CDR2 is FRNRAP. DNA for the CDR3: TGTGCTAGTGGTTTGGTACTCGACAGGCGGAGGAACGAGCAGTACTTC. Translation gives CASGLVLDRRRNEQYF.

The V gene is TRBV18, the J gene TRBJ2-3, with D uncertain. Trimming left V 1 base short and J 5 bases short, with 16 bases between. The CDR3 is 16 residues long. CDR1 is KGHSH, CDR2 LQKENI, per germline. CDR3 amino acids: CASSPRVALTVDTQYF. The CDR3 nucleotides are TGTGCCAGCTCACCACGGGTAGCTTTGACGGTAGATACGCAGTATTTT.

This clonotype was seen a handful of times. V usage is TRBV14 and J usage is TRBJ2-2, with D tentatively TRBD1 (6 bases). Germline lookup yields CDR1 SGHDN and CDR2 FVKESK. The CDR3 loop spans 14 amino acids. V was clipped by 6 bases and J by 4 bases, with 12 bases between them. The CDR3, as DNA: TGTGCCAGCAGACAGGGTGTCGTCACCGGGGAGCTGTTTTTT. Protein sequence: CASRQGVVTGELFF.

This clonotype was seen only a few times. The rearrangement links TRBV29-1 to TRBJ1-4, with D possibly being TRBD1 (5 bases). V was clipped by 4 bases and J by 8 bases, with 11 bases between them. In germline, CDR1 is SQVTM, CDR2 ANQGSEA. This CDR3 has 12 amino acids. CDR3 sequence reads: CSVGWDDEKLFF. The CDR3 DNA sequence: TGCAGCGTTGGGTGGGACGACGAAAAACTGTTTTTT.

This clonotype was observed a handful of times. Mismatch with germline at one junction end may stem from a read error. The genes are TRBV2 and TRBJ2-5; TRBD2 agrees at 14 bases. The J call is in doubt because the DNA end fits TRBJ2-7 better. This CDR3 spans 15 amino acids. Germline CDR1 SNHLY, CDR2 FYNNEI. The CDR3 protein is CATSGTSGRGYEQYF. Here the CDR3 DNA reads TGTGCCACCAGTGGGACTAGCGGGAGAGGGTACGAGCAGTACTTC.

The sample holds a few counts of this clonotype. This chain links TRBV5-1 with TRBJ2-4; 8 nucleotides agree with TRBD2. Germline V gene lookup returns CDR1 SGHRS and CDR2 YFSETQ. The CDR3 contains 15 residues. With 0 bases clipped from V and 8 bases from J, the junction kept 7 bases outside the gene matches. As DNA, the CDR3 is TGCGCCAGCAGCTTGGGCCCAGCGGGAGTGGACATTCAGTACTTC. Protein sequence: CASSLGPAGVDIQYF.